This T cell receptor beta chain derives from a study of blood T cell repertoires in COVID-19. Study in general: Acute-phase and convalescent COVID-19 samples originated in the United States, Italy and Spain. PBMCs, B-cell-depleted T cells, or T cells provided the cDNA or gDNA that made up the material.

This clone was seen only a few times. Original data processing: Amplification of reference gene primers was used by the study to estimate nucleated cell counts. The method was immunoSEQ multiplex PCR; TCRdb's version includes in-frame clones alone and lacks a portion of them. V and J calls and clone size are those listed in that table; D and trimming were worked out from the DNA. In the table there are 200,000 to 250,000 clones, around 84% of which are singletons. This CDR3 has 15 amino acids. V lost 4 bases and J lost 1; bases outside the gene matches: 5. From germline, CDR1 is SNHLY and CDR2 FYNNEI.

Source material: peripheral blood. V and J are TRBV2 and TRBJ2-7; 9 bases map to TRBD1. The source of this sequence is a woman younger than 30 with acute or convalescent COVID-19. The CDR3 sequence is CASSVAGTGSYEQYF. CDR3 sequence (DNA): TGTGCCAGCAGTGTCGCCGGGACAGGGTCCTACGAGCAGTACTTC.